The clone carrying this T cell receptor beta chain has a handful of counts. At one end, the junction sequence differs from germline, possibly due to a read error. This record comes from a study of cytomegalovirus exposure and HLA in healthy donors. Across the whole study: Of all 400 or so donors who were genotyped, about 84% belonged to the Caucasian-associated ancestry cluster.

The donors were healthy bone marrow donors. Unrecorded immune exposures were likely, despite nominal health at sampling. Germline V lookup: CDR1 LGHNA, CDR2 YSLEER. CDR3 length: 14 residues. Primers included in the PCR were 60 Vbeta and 13 Jbeta primers. Sequenced by immunoSEQ multiplex PCR; TCRdb stores in-frame clones only, minus some. The table includes 180,000 or so clones, 76% detected once. Sequencing was done on a sample of PBMCs. The chain has TRBV4-3 and TRBJ2-1, with 8 bases aligning to TRBD2. This TCR was sampled from a female donor in good health and CMV-seronegative. The CDR3 coding sequence is TGCGCCAGCAGCCAAGATGTAGTCGGGAGGGGTGAGATCTTC. Translated, it gives CASSQDVVGRGEIF.